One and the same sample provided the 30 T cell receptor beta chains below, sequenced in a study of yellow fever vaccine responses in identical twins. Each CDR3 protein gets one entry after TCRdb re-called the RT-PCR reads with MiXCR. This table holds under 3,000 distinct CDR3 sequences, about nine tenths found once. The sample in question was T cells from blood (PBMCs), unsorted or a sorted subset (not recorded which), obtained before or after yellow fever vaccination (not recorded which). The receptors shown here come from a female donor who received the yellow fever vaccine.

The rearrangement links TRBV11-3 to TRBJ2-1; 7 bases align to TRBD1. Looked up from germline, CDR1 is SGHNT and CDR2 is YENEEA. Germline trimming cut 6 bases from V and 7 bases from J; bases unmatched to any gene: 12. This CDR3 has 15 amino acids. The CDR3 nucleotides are TGTGCCAGCAGTTTCCGGGACAGAGGTAGGAATGAGCAGTTCTTC. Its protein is CASSFRDRGRNEQFF.

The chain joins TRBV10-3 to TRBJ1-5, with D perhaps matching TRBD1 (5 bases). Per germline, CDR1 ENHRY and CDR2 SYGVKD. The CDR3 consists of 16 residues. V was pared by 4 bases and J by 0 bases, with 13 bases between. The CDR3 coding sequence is TGTGCCATCAGTGTCGGGACGGCTTATAGCAATCAGCCCCAGCATTTT. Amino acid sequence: CAISVGTAYSNQPQHF.

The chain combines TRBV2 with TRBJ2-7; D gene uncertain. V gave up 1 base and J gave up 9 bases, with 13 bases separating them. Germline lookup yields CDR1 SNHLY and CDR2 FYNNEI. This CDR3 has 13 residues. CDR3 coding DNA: TGTGCCAGCAGTGAAGACGGATTTACGCTGCAGTACTTC. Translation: CASSEDGFTLQYF.

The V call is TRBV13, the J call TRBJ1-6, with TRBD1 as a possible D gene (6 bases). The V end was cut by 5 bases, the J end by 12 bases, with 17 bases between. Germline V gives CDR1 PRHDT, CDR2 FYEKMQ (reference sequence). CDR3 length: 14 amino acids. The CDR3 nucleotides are TGTGCCAGCAGCAGACAGGTTTACATAGGACCCCTCCACTTT. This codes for CASSRQVYIGPLHF.

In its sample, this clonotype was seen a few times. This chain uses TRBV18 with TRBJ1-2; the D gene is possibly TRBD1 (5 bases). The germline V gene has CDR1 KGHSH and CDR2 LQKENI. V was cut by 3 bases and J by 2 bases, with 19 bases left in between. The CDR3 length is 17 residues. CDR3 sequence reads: CASSPIAGQGVNYGYTF. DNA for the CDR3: TGTGCCAGCTCACCTATTGCGGGGCAGGGTGTAAACTATGGCTACACCTTC.

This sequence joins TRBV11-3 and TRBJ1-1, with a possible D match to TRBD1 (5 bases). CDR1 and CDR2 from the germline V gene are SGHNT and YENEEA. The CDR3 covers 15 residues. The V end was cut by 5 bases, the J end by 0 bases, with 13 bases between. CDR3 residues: CASSLPTEMNTEAFF. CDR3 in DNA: TGTGCCAGCAGCCTACCGACAGAAATGAACACTGAAGCTTTCTTT.

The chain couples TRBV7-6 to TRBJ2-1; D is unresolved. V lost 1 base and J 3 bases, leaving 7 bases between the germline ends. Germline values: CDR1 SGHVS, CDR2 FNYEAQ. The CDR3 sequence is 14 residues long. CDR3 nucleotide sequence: TGTGCCAGCAGCTTAGGTGGCCTCTACAATGAGCAGTTCTTC. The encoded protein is CASSLGGLYNEQFF.

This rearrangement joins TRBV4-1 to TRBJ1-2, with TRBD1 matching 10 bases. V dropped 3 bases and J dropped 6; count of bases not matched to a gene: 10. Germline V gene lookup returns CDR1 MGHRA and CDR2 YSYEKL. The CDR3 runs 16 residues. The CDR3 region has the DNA TGCGCCAGCAGCCACCCGGGACAGGGGTCTGGGAATGGCTACACCTTC. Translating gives CASSHPGQGSGNGYTF.

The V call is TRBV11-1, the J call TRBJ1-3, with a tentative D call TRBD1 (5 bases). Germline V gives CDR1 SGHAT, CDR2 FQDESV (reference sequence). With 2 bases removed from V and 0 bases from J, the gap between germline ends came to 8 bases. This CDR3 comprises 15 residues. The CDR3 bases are TGTGCCAGCAGCTTATCAGGGAACTCTGGAAACACCATATATTTT. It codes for CASSLSGNSGNTIYF.

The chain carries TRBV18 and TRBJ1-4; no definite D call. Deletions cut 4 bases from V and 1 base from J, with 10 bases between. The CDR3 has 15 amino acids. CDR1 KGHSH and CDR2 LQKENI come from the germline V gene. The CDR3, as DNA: TGTGCCAGCTCACGGTATGAGGGAACTAATGAAAAACTGTTTTTT. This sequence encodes CASSRYEGTNEKLFF.

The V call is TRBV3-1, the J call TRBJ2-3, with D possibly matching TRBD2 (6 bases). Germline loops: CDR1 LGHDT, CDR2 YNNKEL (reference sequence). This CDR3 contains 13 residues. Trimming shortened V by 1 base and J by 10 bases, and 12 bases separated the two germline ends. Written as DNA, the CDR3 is TGTGCCAGCAGCCAAGCCACCGGGGGTTCGCAGTATTTT. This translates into CASSQATGGSQYF.

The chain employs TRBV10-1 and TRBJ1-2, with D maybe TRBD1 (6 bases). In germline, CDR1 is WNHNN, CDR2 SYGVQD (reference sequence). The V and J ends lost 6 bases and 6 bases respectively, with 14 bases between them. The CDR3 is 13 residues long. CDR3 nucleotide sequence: TGCGCCAGCAGCCGGGACACCAGGGATGGCTACACCTTC. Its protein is CASSRDTRDGYTF.

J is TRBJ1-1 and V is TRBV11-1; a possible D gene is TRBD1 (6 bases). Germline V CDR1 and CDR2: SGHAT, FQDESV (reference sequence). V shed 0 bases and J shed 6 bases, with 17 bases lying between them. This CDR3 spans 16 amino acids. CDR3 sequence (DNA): TGTGCCAGCAGCTTAGCGGCAACAGGGAGTAGCCCTGAAGCTTTCTTT. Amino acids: CASSLAATGSSPEAFF.

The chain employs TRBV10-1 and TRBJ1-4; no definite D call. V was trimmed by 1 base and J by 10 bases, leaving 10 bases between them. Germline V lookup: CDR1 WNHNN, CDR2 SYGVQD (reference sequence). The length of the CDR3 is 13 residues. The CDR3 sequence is CASSEYSLGKLFF. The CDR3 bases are TGCGCCAGCAGTGAGTACAGCCTCGGAAAACTGTTTTTT.

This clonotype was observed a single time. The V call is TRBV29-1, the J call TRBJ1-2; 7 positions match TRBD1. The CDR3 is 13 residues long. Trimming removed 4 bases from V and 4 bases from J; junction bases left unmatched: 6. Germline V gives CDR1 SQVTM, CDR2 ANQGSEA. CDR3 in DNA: TGCAGCGTTGGACAGGGCCAAGGCTATGGCTACACCTTC. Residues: CSVGQGQGYGYTF.

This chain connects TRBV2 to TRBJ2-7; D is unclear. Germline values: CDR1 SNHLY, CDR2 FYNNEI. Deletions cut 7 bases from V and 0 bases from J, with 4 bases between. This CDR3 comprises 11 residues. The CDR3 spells CASTLSYEQYF. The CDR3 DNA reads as TGTGCCAGCACCCTCTCCTACGAGCAGTACTTC.

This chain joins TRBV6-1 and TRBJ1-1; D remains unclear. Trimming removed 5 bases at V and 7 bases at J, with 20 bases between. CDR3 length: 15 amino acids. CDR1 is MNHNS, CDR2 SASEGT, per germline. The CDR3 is CASSRPVGIRYEAFF. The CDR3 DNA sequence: TGTGCCAGCAGTAGGCCCGTCGGGATACGGTATGAAGCTTTCTTT.

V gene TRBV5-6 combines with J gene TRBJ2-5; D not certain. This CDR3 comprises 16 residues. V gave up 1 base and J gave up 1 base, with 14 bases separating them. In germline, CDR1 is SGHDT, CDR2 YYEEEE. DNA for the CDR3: TGTGCCAGCAGCTTGAGGCTTTCCCAAACCCAAGAGACCCAGTACTTC. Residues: CASSLRLSQTQETQYF.

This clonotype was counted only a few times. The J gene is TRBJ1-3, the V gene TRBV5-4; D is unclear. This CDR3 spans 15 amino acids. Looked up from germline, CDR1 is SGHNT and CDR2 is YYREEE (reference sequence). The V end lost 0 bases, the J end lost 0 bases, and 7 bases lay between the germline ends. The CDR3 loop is CASSLAGGSGNTIYF. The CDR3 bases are TGTGCCAGCAGCTTGGCCGGTGGCTCTGGAAACACCATATATTTT.

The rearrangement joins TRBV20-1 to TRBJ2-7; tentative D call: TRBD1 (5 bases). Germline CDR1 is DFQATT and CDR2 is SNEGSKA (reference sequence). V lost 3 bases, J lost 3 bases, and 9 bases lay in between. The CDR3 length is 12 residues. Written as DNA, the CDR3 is TGCAGTGCTAGCGCTGACAGCTACGAGCAGTACGTC. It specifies CSASADSYEQYV.

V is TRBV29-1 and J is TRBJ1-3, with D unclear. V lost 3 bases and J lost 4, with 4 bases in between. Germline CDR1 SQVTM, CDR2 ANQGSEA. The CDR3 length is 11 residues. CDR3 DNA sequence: TGCAGCGTTGATTGGGGAAACACCATATATTTT. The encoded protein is CSVDWGNTIYF.

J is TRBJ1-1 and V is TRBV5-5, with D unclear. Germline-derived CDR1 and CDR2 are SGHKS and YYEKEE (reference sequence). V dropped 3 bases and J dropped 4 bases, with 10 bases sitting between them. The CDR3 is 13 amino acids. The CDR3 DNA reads TGTGCCAGCAGCTGGGAGGGTGGCACTGAAGCTTTCTTT. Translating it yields CASSWEGGTEAFF.

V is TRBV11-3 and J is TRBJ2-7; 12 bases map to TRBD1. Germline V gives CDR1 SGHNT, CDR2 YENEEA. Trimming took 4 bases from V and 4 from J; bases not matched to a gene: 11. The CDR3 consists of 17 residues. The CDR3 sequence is CASSYSGGTGGAYEQYF. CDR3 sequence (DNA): TGTGCCAGCAGCTACTCCGGAGGGACAGGGGGCGCGTACGAGCAGTACTTC.

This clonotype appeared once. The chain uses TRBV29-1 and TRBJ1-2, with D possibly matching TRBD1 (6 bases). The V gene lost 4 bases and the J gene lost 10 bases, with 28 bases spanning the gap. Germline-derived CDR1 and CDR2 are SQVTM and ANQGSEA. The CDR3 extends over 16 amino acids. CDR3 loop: CSVGQDSFSFPDIYTF. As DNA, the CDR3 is TGCAGCGTTGGACAGGACAGCTTCTCTTTTCCAGATATCTACACCTTC.

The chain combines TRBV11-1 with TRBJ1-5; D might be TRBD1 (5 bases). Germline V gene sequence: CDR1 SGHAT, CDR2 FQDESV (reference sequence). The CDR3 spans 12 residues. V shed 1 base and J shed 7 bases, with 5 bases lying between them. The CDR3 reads CASSLGGQPQHF. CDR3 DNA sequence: TGTGCCAGCAGCTTAGGGGGCCAGCCCCAGCATTTT.

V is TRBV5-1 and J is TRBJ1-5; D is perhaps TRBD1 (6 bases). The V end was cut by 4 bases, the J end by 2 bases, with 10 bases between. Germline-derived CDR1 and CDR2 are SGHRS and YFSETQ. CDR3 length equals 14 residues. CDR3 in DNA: TGCGCCAGCAGCCCGGACAGCGGCAATCAGCCCCAGCATTTT. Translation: CASSPDSGNQPQHF.

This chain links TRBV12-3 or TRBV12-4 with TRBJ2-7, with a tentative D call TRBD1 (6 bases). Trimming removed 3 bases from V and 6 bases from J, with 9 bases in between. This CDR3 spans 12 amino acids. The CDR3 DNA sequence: TGTGCCAGCAGTTTCGGCAGGGGCGAGCAGTACGTC. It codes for CASSFGRGEQYV.

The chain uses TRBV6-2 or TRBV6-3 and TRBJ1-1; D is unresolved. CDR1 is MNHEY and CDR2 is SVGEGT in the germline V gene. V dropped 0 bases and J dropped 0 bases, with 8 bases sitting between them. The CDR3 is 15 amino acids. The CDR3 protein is CASSYSGFMNTEAFF. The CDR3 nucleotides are TGTGCCAGCAGTTACTCGGGCTTTATGAACACTGAAGCTTTCTTT.

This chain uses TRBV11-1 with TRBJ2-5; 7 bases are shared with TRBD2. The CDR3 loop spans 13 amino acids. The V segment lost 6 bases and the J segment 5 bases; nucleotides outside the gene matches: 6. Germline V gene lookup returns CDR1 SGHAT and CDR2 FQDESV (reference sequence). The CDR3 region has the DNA TGTGCCAGCAGTAGCGGGTTCCGGGAGACCCAGTACTTC. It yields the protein CASSSGFRETQYF.

The CDR3 loop reads CSVEGGHSQTTEAFF. Written as DNA, the CDR3 is TGCAGCGTTGAAGGCGGACACAGCCAAACGACTGAAGCTTTCTTT. The chain carries TRBV29-1 and TRBJ1-1; a possible D gene is TRBD1 (5 bases). The V end was cut by 1 base, the J end by 5 bases, with 17 bases between. Germline-derived CDR1 and CDR2 are SQVTM and ANQGSEA. The CDR3 spans 15 residues.